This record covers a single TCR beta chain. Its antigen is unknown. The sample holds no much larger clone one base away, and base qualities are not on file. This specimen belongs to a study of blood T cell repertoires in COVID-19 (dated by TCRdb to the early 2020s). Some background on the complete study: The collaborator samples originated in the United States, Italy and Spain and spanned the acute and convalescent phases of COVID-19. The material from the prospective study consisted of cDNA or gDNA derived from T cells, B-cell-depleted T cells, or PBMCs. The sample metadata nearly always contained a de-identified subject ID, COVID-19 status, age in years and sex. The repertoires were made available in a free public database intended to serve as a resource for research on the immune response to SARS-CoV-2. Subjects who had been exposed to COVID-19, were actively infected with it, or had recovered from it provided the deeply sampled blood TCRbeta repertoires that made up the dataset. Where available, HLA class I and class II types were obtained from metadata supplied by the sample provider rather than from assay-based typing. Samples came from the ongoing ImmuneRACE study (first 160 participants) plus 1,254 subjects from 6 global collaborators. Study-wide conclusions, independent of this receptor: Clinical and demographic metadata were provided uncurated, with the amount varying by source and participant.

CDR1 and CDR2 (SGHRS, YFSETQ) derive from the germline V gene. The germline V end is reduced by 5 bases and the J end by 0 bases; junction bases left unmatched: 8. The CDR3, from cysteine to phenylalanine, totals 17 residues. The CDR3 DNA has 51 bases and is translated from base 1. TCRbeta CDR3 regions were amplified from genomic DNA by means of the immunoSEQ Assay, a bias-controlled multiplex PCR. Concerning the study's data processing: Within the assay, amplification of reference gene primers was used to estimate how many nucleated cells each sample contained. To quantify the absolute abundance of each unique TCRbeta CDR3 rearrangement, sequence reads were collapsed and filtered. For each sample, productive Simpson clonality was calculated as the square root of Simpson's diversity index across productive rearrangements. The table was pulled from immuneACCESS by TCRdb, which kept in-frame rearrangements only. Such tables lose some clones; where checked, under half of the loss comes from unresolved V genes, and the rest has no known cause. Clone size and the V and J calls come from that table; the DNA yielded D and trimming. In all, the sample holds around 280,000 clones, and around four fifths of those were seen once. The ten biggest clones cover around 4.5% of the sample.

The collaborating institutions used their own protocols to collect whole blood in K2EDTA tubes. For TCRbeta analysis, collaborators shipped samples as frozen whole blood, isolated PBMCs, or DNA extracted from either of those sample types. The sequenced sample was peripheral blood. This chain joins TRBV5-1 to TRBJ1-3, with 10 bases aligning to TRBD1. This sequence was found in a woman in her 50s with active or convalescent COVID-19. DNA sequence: TGCGCCAGCAGTTCTCAGACAGGGGGCTTCTCTGGAAACACCATATATTTT. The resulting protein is CASSSQTGGFSGNTIYF.